This TCR beta chain was identified in a study of T cell responses to AZD1222 COVID-19 vaccine. Some clones are missing from TCRdb's copy, which holds only in-frame ones; the method was immunoSEQ multiplex PCR. Of 100,000 to 150,000 clones in the sample, roughly 86% were seen once. The V segment lost 5 bases and the J segment 10 bases; nucleotides outside the gene matches: 5. The CDR3 runs to 12 residues. Germline V gene data show CDR1 as SGHRS and CDR2 as YFSETQ. Second-dose schedules of about 4 or about 12 weeks were combined. Only a few counts were recorded for this clone. The antigen is not known. General study results and limits: There were mostly white British donors and more females than males, and clonal diversity was possibly underestimated. At 160-218 and 743-854, vaccine-associated CD4 TCRs were dominant, and they spanned spike.

Sequencing was performed on peripheral blood, taken 28 days after the second AZD1222 dose. This rearrangement joins TRBV5-1 to TRBJ2-1; 8 nucleotides line up with TRBD2. The sequence came from an adult who received the AZD1222 COVID-19 vaccine. CDR3 sequence: CASRLAGPEQFF. As DNA, the CDR3 is TGCGCCAGCAGGTTAGCGGGACCCGAGCAGTTCTTC.